Below, 12 T cell receptor beta chains from the same sample are listed, as sequenced in a study of T-cell reconstitution after alpha-beta-depleted transplantation in children. Unique molecular identifiers were used in preparing the TCRbeta library. From the PCR reads, TCRdb called clonotypes with MiXCR, one entry per CDR3 protein. This table has fewer than 400,000 distinct CDR3 sequences, roughly 21% appearing once. The sequences come from PBMCs from the stem cell graft donor, collected from the stem cell graft. Source of these receptors: a human donor who donated a stem cell graft to a child with acute myeloid leukemia.

This clonotype has ten or more counts. V is TRBV20-1 and J is TRBJ2-3; 7 bases align to TRBD2. Germline V gives CDR1 DFQATT, CDR2 SNEGSKA (reference sequence). The ends lost 3 bases at V and 2 bases at J; junction bases unmatched: 8. The CDR3 loop spans 15 amino acids. CDR3 region: CSASGRSGTTDTQYF. The CDR3 DNA reads as TGCAGTGCTAGCGGGAGGAGCGGGACCACAGATACGCAGTATTTT.

This clonotype was seen only once. The genes are TRBV16 and TRBJ2-1; no clear D gene. Trimming cost V 2 bases and J 6 bases, with 8 bases left between them. The CDR3 consists of 13 residues. CDR1 and CDR2 from the germline V gene are KGHSY and FQNENV. Written as DNA, the CDR3 is TGTGCCAGCAGCCAAGGGGTACGCAATGAGCAGTTCTTC. Its protein product is CASSQGVRNEQFF.

The chain is built from TRBV11-1 and TRBJ2-5; 15 positions match TRBD2. CDR1 is SGHAT and CDR2 is FQDESV in the germline V gene (reference sequence). The CDR3 totals 16 residues. V trimming: 5 bases; J trimming: 4 bases; junction bases outside the gene matches: 5. CDR3 residues: CASSTGLAGGRETQYF. CDR3 DNA: TGTGCCAGCAGCACCGGACTAGCGGGAGGGCGAGAGACCCAGTACTTC. The entire variable domain, with the rest obtained from reference TRBV11-1 and TRBJ2-5, is as follows: EAEVAQSPRYKITEKSQAVAFWCDPISGHATLYWYRQILGQGPELLVQFQDESVVDDSQLPKDRFSAERLKGVDSTLKIQPAELGDSAMYLCASSTGLAGGRETQYFGPGTRLLVL.

V and J are TRBV7-2 and TRBJ1-2; D perhaps matches TRBD1 (5 bases). With 2 bases removed from V and 4 bases from J, the gap between germline ends came to 17 bases. Germline CDR1 reads SGHTA; CDR2 reads FQGNSA. There are 16 residues in the CDR3. CDR3 amino acids: CASSLMGPGKGYGYTF. The CDR3 coding sequence is TGTGCCAGCAGCTTAATGGGGCCAGGGAAAGGCTATGGCTACACCTTC. Full variable domain (outside the CDR3, taken from reference TRBV7-2 and TRBJ1-2): GAGVSQSPSNKVTEKGKDVELRCDPISGHTALYWYRQSLGQGLEFLIYFQGNSAPDKSGLPSDRFSAERTGGSVSTLTIQRTQQEDSAVYLCASSLMGPGKGYGYTFGSGTRLTVV.

This clonotype was detected ten times or more. This chain connects TRBV4-1 to TRBJ2-7; no definite D call. The ends were cut back, 1 base at V and 2 bases at J, with 9 bases in the middle. The germline V gene has CDR1 MGHRA and CDR2 YSYEKL. The CDR3 loop spans 14 amino acids. DNA of the CDR3: TGCGCCAGCAGCCAAGCCGGGCCGACCTACGAGCAGTACTTC. It translates to CASSQAGPTYEQYF.

This clonotype has only a few counts. Compared with germline, one end of the junction differs, possibly owing to a read error. V gene TRBV7-3 combines with J gene TRBJ2-1, with TRBD2 matching over 11 bases. The CDR3 is 15 residues long. The germline CDR1 and CDR2 sequences are SGHTA and FQGTGA. In DNA form, the CDR3 reads TGTGCCAGCAGCCTAACACTAGCGGGAGCCAATGAGCAGTTCTTC. Translating gives CASSLTLAGANEQFF.

This clonotype was detected only a few times. This chain links TRBV12-3 or TRBV12-4 with TRBJ2-5, with D possibly called TRBD1 or TRBD2 (5 bases each). The CDR3 has 13 amino acids. Trimming took 4 bases from V and 5 from J, leaving 11 bases between them. The CDR3 spells CASSSRDGETQYF. In DNA form, the CDR3 reads TGTGCCAGCAGTTCCCGGGACGGGGAGACCCAGTACTTC.

CDR3 nucleotide sequence: TGTGCCAGCACCCACTGGGATGAGCAGTTCTTC. It encodes CASTHWDEQFF. The genes are TRBV28 and TRBJ2-1, with D unclear. Germline CDR1 is MDHEN and CDR2 is SYDVKM. V lost 7 bases and J lost 8, with 9 bases in between. This CDR3 comprises 11 residues.

The chain is built from TRBV12-3 or TRBV12-4 and TRBJ1-2; D remains unclear. The CDR3 is 14 amino acids. V lost 3 bases to trimming and J lost 2 bases, with 10 bases between them. CDR3 region: CASSFRAGNYGYTF. The CDR3 bases are TGTGCCAGCAGTTTCCGGGCGGGGAACTATGGCTACACCTTC.

This clonotype has only a few counts. The chain couples TRBV18 to TRBJ1-1; D remains ambiguous. The CDR3 extends over 17 amino acids. V lost 2 bases, J lost 0 bases, and 16 bases lay in between. Germline values: CDR1 KGHSH, CDR2 LQKENI. The CDR3 sequence is CASSPIWGVGMNTEAFF. The CDR3 DNA reads TGTGCCAGCTCACCAATATGGGGTGTAGGAATGAACACTGAAGCTTTCTTT. Filled out from reference TRBV18 and TRBJ1-1, the complete variable domain reads NAGVMQNPRHLVRRRGQEARLRCSPMKGHSHVYWYRQLPEEGLKFMVYLQKENIIDESGMPKERFSAEFPKEGPSILRIQQVVRGDSAAYFCASSPIWGVGMNTEAFFGQGTRLTVV.

This clonotype was seen ten or more times. The chain employs TRBV12-3 or TRBV12-4 and TRBJ2-3; 8 nucleotides line up with TRBD2. CDR3 length: 15 amino acids. Trimming cost V 5 bases and J 1 base; bases outside gene matches: 5. In nucleotides, the CDR3 is TGTGCCAGCAGTCTCAAAGCGGGAGGCACAGATACGCAGTATTTT. Translated: CASSLKAGGTDTQYF.

This chain links TRBV6-4 with TRBJ2-1, with 8 bases lining up with TRBD2. This CDR3 comprises 15 residues. Germline V gene data show CDR1 as MRHNA and CDR2 as SNTAGT. With 6 bases clipped from V and 0 bases from J, the junction kept 4 bases outside the gene matches. The CDR3: CASRTSASSYNEQFF. As DNA, the CDR3 is TGTGCCAGCAGGACTAGCGCGAGCTCCTACAATGAGCAGTTCTTC.